This TCR beta chain was retrieved from a study of PD-L1 blockade in urothelial cancer. Study at large: Patients took up atezolizumab in 2014 at 1,200 mg intravenously every 3 weeks.

Profiled with immunoSEQ multiplex PCR; TCRdb holds only in-frame clones, not every one. The profile shows 130,000 or so clones, approximately 84% of them singletons. Documented time point: pretreatment peripheral blood. There are 17 residues in the CDR3. CDR1 is LGHNA, CDR2 YNFKEQ, per germline. With V trimmed by 0 bases and J by 5 bases, 12 bases remained unmatched. The chain employs TRBV4-2 and TRBJ2-5, with TRBD2 matching over 7 bases. The sequencing here drew on PBMCs, taken around atezolizumab (anti-PD-L1) treatment. This clonotype was obtained from a man aged 50 or older with urothelial cancer. CDR3 in amino acids: CASSQDPISGPGETQYF. The CDR3 bases are TGTGCCAGCAGCCAAGATCCAATTAGCGGGCCGGGGGAGACCCAGTACTTC.